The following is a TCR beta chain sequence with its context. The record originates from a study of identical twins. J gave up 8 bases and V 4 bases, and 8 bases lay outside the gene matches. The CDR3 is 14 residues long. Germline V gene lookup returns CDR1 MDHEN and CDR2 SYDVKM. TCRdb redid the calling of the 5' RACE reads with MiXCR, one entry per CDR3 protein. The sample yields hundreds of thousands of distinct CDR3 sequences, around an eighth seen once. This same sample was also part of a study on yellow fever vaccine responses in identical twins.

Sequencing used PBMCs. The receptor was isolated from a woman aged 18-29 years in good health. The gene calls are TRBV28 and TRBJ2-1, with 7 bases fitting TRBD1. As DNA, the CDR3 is TGTGCCAGCAGTTCCCCTAGAGACAGGGATGAGCAGTTCTTC. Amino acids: CASSSPRDRDEQFF.